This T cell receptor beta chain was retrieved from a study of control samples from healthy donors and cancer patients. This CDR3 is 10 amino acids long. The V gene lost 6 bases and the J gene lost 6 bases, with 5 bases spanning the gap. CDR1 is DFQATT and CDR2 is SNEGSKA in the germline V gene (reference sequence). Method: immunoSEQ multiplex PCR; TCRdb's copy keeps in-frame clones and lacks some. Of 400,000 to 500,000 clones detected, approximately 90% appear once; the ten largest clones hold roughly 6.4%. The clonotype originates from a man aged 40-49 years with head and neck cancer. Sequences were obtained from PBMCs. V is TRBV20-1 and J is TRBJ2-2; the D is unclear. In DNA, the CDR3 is TGCAGTGCCTTCTCCGGGGAGCTGTTTTTT. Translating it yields CSAFSGELFF.